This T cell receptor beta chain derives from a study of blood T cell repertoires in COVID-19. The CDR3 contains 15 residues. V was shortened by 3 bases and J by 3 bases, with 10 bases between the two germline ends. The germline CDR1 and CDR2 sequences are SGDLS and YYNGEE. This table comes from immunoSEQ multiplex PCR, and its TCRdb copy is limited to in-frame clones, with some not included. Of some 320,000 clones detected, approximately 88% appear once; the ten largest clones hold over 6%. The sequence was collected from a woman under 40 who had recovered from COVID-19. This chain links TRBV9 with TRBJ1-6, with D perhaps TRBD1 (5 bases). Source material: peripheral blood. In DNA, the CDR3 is TGTGCCAGCAGCGACCGGGACTTCTATAATTCACCCCTCCACTTT. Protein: CASSDRDFYNSPLHF.